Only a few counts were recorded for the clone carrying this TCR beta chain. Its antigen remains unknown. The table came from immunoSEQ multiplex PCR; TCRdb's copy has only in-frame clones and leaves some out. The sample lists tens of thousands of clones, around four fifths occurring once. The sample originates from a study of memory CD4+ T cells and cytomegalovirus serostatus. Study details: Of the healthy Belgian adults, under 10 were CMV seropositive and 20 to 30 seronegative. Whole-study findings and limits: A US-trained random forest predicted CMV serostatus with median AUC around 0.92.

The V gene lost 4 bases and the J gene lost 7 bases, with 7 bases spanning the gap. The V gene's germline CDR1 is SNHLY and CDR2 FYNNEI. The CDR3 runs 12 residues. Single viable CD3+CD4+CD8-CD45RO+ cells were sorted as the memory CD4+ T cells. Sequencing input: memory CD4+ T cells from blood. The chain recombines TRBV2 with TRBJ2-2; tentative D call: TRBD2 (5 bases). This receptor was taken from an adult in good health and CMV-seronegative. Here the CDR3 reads CASSAGLGELFF. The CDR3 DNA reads TGTGCCAGCAGTGCAGGACTCGGGGAGCTGTTTTTT.